This is a list of T cell receptor beta chains from one sample in a study of coeliac disease. The protocol was immunoSEQ multiplex PCR, while the TCRdb copy is restricted to in-frame clones and leaves out a portion. The sample lists roughly 5,100 clones, more than 55% seen once, with around 13% in the top ten. Source material: lymphocytes from the gut lamina propria. The receptors stem from a woman in her forties. CDR3s include the opening cysteine and the closing phenylalanine or tryptophan. Fields, in order: D gene, J gene, clone size, V gene, CDR3 DNA, CDR3 protein. D genes are given only for firm matches. Expanded clones get a size class; other rows say once, few or many, or leave the size out.

D gene: -
J gene: TRBJ1-2
clone size: -
V gene: TRBV2
CDR3 DNA: TGTGCCAGCAGGGTTCCGGGACATTCCTATGGCTACACCTTC
CDR3 protein: CASRVPGHSYGYTF

D gene: TRBD2
J gene: TRBJ2-1
clone size: -
V gene: TRBV7-2
CDR3 DNA: TGTGCCAGCAGCACGCATCCTGGGGGGGTTGAGCAGTTCTTC
CDR3 protein: CASSTHPGGVEQFF

D gene: -
J gene: TRBJ2-6
clone size: -
V gene: TRBV11-3
CDR3 DNA: TGTGCCAGCAGCCGGGGGGCCAACGTCCTGACTTTC
CDR3 protein: CASSRGANVLTF

D gene: -
J gene: TRBJ2-1
clone size: -
V gene: TRBV7-9
CDR3 DNA: TGTGCCAGCAGCTTACTTTCCAGCTCCTACAATGAGCAGTTCTTC
CDR3 protein: CASSLLSSSYNEQFF

D gene: -
J gene: TRBJ1-4
clone size: -
V gene: TRBV7-2
CDR3 DNA: TGTGCCAGCAGCTTAAGGCCAGGAATTAATGAAAAACTGTTTTTT
CDR3 protein: CASSLRPGINEKLFF

D gene: -
J gene: TRBJ1-1
clone size: -
V gene: TRBV11-3
CDR3 DNA: TGTGCCAGCAGCTTAGGGGTGCTAGGTGAAGCTTTCTTT
CDR3 protein: CASSLGVLGEAFF

D gene: -
J gene: TRBJ1-4
clone size: -
V gene: TRBV5-1
CDR3 DNA: TGCGCCAGCAGCTTGGTATCCGCAACTAATGAAAAACTGTTTTTT
CDR3 protein: CASSLVSATNEKLFF

D gene: TRBD2
J gene: TRBJ2-1
clone size: -
V gene: TRBV7-3
CDR3 DNA: TGTGCCAGCAGCCGCCCAATTAAGACTAGCGGGAATCCCTCCTACAATGAGCAGTTCTTC
CDR3 protein: CASSRPIKTSGNPSYNEQFF

D gene: TRBD1
J gene: TRBJ1-1
clone size: -
V gene: TRBV28
CDR3 DNA: TGTGCCAGCAGTCCCTGGACAGGAGGGGGAGAAGCTTTCTTT
CDR3 protein: CASSPWTGGGEAFF

D gene: TRBD1
J gene: TRBJ2-7
clone size: few
V gene: TRBV6-5
CDR3 DNA: TGTGCCAGCAGTTACTCGATTACACAGGGGGCCTACGAGCAGTACTTC
CDR3 protein: CASSYSITQGAYEQYF

D gene: -
J gene: TRBJ1-1
clone size: few
V gene: TRBV7-9
CDR3 DNA: TGTGCCAGCAGCCTCCCCGGCAGGCAGGGTGAAGCTTTCTTT
CDR3 protein: CASSLPGRQGEAFF

D gene: TRBD1
J gene: TRBJ1-3
clone size: few
V gene: TRBV30
CDR3 DNA: TGTGCCTGGAGTGTAATGGGAAGACAGGGAGGTGGAAACACCATATATTTT
CDR3 protein: CAWSVMGRQGGGNTIYF

D gene: -
J gene: TRBJ2-3
clone size: -
V gene: TRBV9
CDR3 DNA: TGTGCCAGCAGCGTACGGGACTTTACTAGCACAGATACGCAGTATTTT
CDR3 protein: CASSVRDFTSTDTQYF

D gene: -
J gene: TRBJ2-5
clone size: -
V gene: TRBV27
CDR3 DNA: TGTGCCAGCAGTTTAAATGCCGGGCAAGAGACCCAGTACTTC
CDR3 protein: CASSLNAGQETQYF

D gene: -
J gene: TRBJ2-7
clone size: -
V gene: TRBV6-1
CDR3 DNA: TGTGCCAGCAGTTTGATATCGACAGGCAGCGAGCAGTACTTC
CDR3 protein: CASSLISTGSEQYF

D gene: -
J gene: TRBJ1-1
clone size: medium-sized
V gene: TRBV2
CDR3 DNA: TGTGCCAGCCTGTATGACACTGAAGCTTTCTTT
CDR3 protein: CASLYDTEAFF

D gene: TRBD1
J gene: TRBJ2-7
clone size: -
V gene: TRBV5-1
CDR3 DNA: TGCGCCAGCTCCGGACAGGGCTCCTACGAGCAGTACTTC
CDR3 protein: CASSGQGSYEQYF

D gene: TRBD1
J gene: TRBJ2-5
clone size: -
V gene: TRBV5-4
CDR3 DNA: TGTGCCAGCAGCTTGGGACAGGGGGAGACCCAGTACTTC
CDR3 protein: CASSLGQGETQYF

D gene: -
J gene: TRBJ1-5
clone size: -
V gene: TRBV19
CDR3 DNA: TGTGCCAGTAGTGCGGACAGAGTCAATCAGCCCCAGCATTTT
CDR3 protein: CASSADRVNQPQHF

D gene: -
J gene: TRBJ1-2
clone size: -
V gene: TRBV28
CDR3 DNA: TGTGCCAGCAGTCGAACAACGTCCTATGGCTACACCTTC
CDR3 protein: CASSRTTSYGYTF

D gene: -
J gene: TRBJ1-3
clone size: -
V gene: TRBV7-2
CDR3 DNA: TGTGCCAGCAGCTCACACGTCTCTGGAAACACCATATATTTT
CDR3 protein: CASSSHVSGNTIYF

D gene: -
J gene: TRBJ1-2
clone size: -
V gene: TRBV6-1
CDR3 DNA: TGTGCCAGCAGTTCACCCGGGTCAGCGGGCTACACCTTC
CDR3 protein: CASSSPGSAGYTF

D gene: TRBD1
J gene: TRBJ2-5
clone size: -
V gene: TRBV2
CDR3 DNA: TGTGCCAGCAGTGAAAGGGGGCCGGAGACCCAGTACTTC
CDR3 protein: CASSERGPETQYF

D gene: -
J gene: TRBJ2-3
clone size: -
V gene: TRBV9
CDR3 DNA: TGTGCCAGCAGCGCCGCTAGCGTTAGCACAGATACGCAGTATTTT
CDR3 protein: CASSAASVSTDTQYF

D gene: -
J gene: TRBJ1-1
clone size: -
V gene: TRBV5-1
CDR3 DNA: TGCGCCAGCAGCTTGGTTGTTGGAGTGAACACTGAAGCTTTCTTT
CDR3 protein: CASSLVVGVNTEAFF

D gene: TRBD2
J gene: TRBJ2-3
clone size: -
V gene: TRBV11-2
CDR3 DNA: TGTGCCAGCCCGGGACTAGCGGGAGCAGATACGCAGTATTTT
CDR3 protein: CASPGLAGADTQYF

D gene: TRBD2
J gene: TRBJ2-5
clone size: -
V gene: TRBV5-1
CDR3 DNA: TGCGCCAGCAGCTTGACTAGCGGGAGGGCCGGAGAGACCCAGTACTTC
CDR3 protein: CASSLTSGRAGETQYF

D gene: -
J gene: TRBJ2-7
clone size: few
V gene: TRBV5-1
CDR3 DNA: TGCGCCAGCAGCAGGGACTCCTCACGGTACCCAACCTACGAGCAGTACTTC
CDR3 protein: CASSRDSSRYPTYEQYF

D gene: TRBD2
J gene: TRBJ2-1
clone size: -
V gene: TRBV6-4
CDR3 DNA: TGTGCCAGCAGCAATCAACCCGGCGGGGGTAGGCAGTTCTTC
CDR3 protein: CASSNQPGGGRQFF

D gene: -
J gene: TRBJ2-7
clone size: -
V gene: TRBV6-5
CDR3 DNA: TGTGCCAGCAGTGGAGACAGGACCTCCTACGAGCAGTACTTC
CDR3 protein: CASSGDRTSYEQYF

D gene: TRBD1
J gene: TRBJ2-7
clone size: -
V gene: TRBV30
CDR3 DNA: TGTGCCTGGAGTTCACACCTCAGGGGGCAGGTCTACGAGCAGTACTTC
CDR3 protein: CAWSSHLRGQVYEQYF

D gene: TRBD1
J gene: TRBJ2-5
clone size: -
V gene: TRBV6-5
CDR3 DNA: TGTGCCAGCAGCCAACTGGGACAGCAGGAGACCCAGTACTTC
CDR3 protein: CASSQLGQQETQYF

D gene: TRBD1
J gene: TRBJ1-1
clone size: -
V gene: TRBV25-1
CDR3 DNA: TGTGCCAGCAGTTTCAACCTCGGACAGGGGAACACTGAAGCTTTCTTT
CDR3 protein: CASSFNLGQGNTEAFF

D gene: -
J gene: TRBJ1-2
clone size: -
V gene: TRBV19
CDR3 DNA: TGTGCCAGTAGTCTCCAAGTCATAAGCCCTTATGGCTACACCTTC
CDR3 protein: CASSLQVISPYGYTF